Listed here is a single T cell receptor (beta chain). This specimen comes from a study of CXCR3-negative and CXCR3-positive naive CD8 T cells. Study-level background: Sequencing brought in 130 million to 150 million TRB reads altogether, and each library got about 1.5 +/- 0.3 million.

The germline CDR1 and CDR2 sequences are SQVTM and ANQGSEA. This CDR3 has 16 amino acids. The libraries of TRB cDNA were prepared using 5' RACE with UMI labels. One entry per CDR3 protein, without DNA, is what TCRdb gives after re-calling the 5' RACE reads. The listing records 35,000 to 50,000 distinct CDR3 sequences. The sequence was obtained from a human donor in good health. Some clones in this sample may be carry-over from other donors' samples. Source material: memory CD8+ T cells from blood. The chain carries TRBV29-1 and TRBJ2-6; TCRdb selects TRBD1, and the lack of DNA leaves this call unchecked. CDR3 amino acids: CSVEDRTGFGANVLTF. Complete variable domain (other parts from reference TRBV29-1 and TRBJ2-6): SAVISQKPSRDICQRGTSLTIQCQVDSQVTMMFWYRQQPGQSLTLIATANQGSEATYESGFVIDKFPISRPNLTFSTLTVSNMSPEDSSIYLCSVEDRTGFGANVLTFGAGSRLTVL.